This entry lists 5 T cell receptor beta chains sequenced from one sample in a study of blood T cell repertoires in COVID-19. Clones were read by immunoSEQ multiplex PCR, and TCRdb kept only the in-frame ones, dropping some. The sample includes 35,000 to 50,000 clones, 75% to 90% of them seen just once. Material for sequencing was peripheral blood. The receptors derive from a man aged 60 to 69 with acute or convalescent COVID-19.

The sample holds one count of this clone. The chain uses TRBV11-2 and TRBJ2-7; possible D gene TRBD1, 5 bases. The CDR3 is 16 residues long. Trimming pared 2 bases from V and 2 bases from J, leaving 16 bases between. The germline V gene has CDR1 SGHAT and CDR2 FQNNGV. The CDR3 DNA sequence: TGTGCCAGCAGCTTACATCCGCTAGGGGTTACCTACGAGCAGTACTTC. Protein: CASSLHPLGVTYEQYF. Variable domain in full (rest from reference TRBV11-2 and TRBJ2-7): EAGVAQSPRYKIIEKRQSVAFWCNPISGHATLYWYQQILGQGPKLLIQFQNNGVVDDSQLPKDRFSAERLKGVDSTLKIQPAKLEDSAVYLCASSLHPLGVTYEQYFGPGTRLTVT.

The chain couples TRBV5-1 to TRBJ2-5, with TRBD1 as a possible D gene (6 bases). Germline CDR1 SGHRS, CDR2 YFSETQ. The CDR3 is made up of 14 amino acids. V lost 4 bases to trimming and J lost 3 bases, with 13 bases between them. The CDR3 region has the DNA TGCGCCAGCAGCCCGCAGGGGAGAAAAGAGACCCAGTACTTC. This sequence encodes CASSPQGRKETQYF.

This sequence joins TRBV6-5 and TRBJ2-5; maybe TRBD2 (5 bases). The CDR3 totals 15 residues. V lost 5 bases and J 8 bases, leaving 21 bases between the germline ends. Per the germline V gene, CDR1 is MNHEY and CDR2 is SVGAGI. CDR3 sequence: CASSPLAGSLGTQYF. The CDR3 DNA reads TGTGCCAGCAGTCCCCTTGCGGGCAGTTTAGGAACCCAGTACTTC.

This clone has only a few counts. The V gene is TRBV28, the J gene TRBJ2-2, with 7 bases fitting TRBD2. The length of the CDR3 is 16 residues. Trimming removed 3 bases from V and 4 bases from J; junction bases left unmatched: 8. CDR1 MDHEN and CDR2 SYDVKM come from the germline V gene. CDR3 nucleotides: TGTGCCAGCAGTTTTTTAGGGAGGGCTAGCACCGGGGAGCTGTTTTTT. Translating it yields CASSFLGRASTGELFF. Looking up the rest from reference TRBV28 and TRBJ2-2 gives the full variable domain: DVKVTQSSRYLVKRTGEKVFLECVQDMDHENMFWYRQDPGLGLRLIYFSYDVKMKEKGDIPEGYSVSREKKERFSLILESASTNQTSMYLCASSFLGRASTGELFFGEGSRLTVL.

The chain combines TRBV7-8 with TRBJ1-1; 7 nucleotides line up with TRBD1. V lost 4 bases and J lost 7; bases outside the gene matches: 6. Germline-derived CDR1 and CDR2 are SGHVS and FQNEAQ. The length of the CDR3 is 13 residues. The CDR3 nucleotides are TGTGCCAGCAGCTCCGACAGGGAGCTTGAAGCTTTCTTT. Translation gives CASSSDRELEAFF.